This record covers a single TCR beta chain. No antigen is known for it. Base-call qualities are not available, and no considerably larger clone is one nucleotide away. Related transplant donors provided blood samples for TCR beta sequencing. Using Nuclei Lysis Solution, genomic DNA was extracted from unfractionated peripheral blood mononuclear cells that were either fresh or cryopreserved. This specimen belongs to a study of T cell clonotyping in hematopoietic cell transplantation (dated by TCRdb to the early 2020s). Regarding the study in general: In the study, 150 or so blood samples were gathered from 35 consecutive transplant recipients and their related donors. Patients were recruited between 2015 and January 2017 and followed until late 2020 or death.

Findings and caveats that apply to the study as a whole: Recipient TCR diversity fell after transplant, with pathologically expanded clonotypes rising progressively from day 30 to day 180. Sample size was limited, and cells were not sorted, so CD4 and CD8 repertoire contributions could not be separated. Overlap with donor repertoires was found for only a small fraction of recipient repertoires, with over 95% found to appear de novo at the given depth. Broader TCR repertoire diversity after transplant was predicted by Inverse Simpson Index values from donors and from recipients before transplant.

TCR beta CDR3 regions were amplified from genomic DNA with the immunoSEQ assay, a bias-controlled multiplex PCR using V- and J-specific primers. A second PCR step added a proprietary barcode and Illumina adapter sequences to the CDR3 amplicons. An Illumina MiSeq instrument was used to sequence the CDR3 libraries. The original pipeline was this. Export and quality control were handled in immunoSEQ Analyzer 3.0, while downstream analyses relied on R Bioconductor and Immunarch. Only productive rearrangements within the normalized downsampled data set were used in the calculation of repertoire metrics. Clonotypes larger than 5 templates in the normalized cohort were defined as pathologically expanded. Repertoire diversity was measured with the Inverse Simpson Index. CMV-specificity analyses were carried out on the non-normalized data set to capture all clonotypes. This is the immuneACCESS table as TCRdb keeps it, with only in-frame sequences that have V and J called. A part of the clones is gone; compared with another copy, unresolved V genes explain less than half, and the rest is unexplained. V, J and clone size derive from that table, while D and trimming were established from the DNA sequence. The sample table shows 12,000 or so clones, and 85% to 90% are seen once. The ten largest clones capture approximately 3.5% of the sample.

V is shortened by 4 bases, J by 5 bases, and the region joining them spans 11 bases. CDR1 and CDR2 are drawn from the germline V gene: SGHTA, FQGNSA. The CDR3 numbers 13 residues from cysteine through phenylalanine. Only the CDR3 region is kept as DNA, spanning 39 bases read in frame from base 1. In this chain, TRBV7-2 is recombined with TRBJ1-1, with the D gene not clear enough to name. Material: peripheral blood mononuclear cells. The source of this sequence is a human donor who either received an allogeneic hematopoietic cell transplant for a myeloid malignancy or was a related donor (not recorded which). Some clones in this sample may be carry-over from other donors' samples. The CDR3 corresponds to CASSSVWATEAFF. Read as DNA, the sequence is TGTGCCAGCAGCTCGGTCTGGGCGACTGAAGCTTTCTTT.